This T cell receptor (beta chain) was obtained from a study of technical replicates of blood from a handful of donors. The CDR3 runs 15 residues. V dropped 7 bases and J dropped 2; count of bases not matched to a gene: 8. Germline loops: CDR1 MDHEN, CDR2 SYDVKM. TCRdb's copy holds only in-frame clones and misses some; the assay was immunoSEQ multiplex PCR. The data show around 76,000 clones, with roughly 90% seen just once and 0.41% held by the top ten. The chain is built from TRBV28 and TRBJ2-7; 10 bases agree with TRBD2. Material for sequencing was T cells isolated from PBMCs. The receptor was derived from a human donor in good health. The CDR3 protein is CASTYGTSVAYEQYF. CDR3 bases: TGTGCCAGCACCTATGGGACTAGCGTTGCCTACGAGCAGTACTTC. The full variable domain, in which reference TRBV28 and TRBJ2-7 provide the parts outside the CDR3, is DVKVTQSSRYLVKRTGEKVFLECVQDMDHENMFWYRQDPGLGLRLIYFSYDVKMKEKGDIPEGYSVSREKKERFSLILESASTNQTSMYLCASTYGTSVAYEQYFGPGTRLTVT.